This TCR beta chain comes out of a study of shared clonotypes between healthy human individuals. CD8 cells regarded as naive lacked CD45RO, were positively chosen for CCR7, and omitted terminally differentiated effector memory CD45RA+ cells. Among the donors, all were Caucasian adults who lived in Nashville, Tennessee. Under the authors' procedure: Sequence data from immunoSEQ were junction-only and lacked quality scores; consequently, filtering differed. Assay used: immunoSEQ multiplex PCR; TCRdb lists only in-frame clones, some missing. D and trimming come from the DNA, and the V and J calls and clone size come from that table. This table has 2 million to 2.5 million clones, about 95% appearing once. This CDR3 is built from 15 residues. The junction had 8 bases not matched to a gene; V was cut back by 4 bases and J by 4 bases. The V gene's germline CDR1 is SEHNR and CDR2 FQNEAQ (reference sequence).

What was sequenced was naive CD8+ T cells sorted from blood. The gene calls are TRBV7-9 and TRBJ1-1; 8 bases map to TRBD1. This receptor was identified in a man aged 18 to 35 in good health. The DNA of the CDR3 is TGTGCCAGCAGCTCAGTGGGACAGGCGAGCACTGAAGCTTTCTTT. As protein: CASSSVGQASTEAFF.